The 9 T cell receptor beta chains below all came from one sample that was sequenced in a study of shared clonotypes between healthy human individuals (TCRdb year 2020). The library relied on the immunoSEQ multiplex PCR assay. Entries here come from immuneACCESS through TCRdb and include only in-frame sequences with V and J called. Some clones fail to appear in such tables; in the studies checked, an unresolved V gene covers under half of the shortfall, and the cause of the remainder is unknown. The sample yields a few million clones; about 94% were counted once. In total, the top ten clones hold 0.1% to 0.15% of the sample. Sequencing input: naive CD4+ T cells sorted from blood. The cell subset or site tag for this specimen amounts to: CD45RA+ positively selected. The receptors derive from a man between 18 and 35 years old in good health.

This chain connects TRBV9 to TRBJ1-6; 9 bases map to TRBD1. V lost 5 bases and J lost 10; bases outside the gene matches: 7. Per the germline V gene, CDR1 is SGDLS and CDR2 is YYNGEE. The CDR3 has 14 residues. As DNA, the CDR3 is TGTGCCAGCAGGGGACAGGGAGTGCAATCACCCCTCCACTTT. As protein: CASRGQGVQSPLHF.

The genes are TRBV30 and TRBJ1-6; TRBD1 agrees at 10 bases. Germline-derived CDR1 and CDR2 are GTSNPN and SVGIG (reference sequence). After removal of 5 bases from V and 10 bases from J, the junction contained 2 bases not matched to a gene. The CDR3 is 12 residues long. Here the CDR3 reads CAWGDRGSPLHF. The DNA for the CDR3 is TGTGCCTGGGGGGACAGGGGCTCACCCCTCCACTTT.

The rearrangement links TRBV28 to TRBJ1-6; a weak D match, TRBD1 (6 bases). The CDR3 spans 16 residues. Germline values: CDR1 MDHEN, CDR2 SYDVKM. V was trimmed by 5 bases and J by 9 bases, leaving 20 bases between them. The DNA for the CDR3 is TGTGCCAGCAGTACAACAGGGATTTCAGTTGGTTCACCCCTCCACTTT. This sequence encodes CASSTTGISVGSPLHF.

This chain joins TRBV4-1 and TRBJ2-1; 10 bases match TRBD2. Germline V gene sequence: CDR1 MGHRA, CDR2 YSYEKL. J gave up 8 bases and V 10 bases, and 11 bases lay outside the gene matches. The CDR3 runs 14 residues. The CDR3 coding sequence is TGCGCCACCGCCCCGCTAGCGGGAGCCGATGAGCAGTTCTTC. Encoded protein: CATAPLAGADEQFF.

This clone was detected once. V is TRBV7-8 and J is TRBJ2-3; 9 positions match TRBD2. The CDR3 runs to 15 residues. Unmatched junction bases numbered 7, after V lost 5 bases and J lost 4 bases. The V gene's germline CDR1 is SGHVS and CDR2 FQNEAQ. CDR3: CASSPGLARSDTQYF. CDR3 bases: TGTGCCAGCAGCCCCGGACTAGCGCGGTCAGATACGCAGTATTTT.

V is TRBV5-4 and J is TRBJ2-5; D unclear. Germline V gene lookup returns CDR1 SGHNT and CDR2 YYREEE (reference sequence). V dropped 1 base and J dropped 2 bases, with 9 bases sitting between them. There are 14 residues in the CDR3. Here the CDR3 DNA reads TGTGCCAGCAGCTTGTTAGGTCCTCAAGAGACCCAGTACTTC. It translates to CASSLLGPQETQYF. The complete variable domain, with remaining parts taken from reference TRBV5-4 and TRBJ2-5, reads ETGVTQSPTHLIKTRGQQVTLRCSSQSGHNTVSWYQQALGQGPQFIFQYYREEENGRGNFPPRFSGLQFPNYSSELNVNALELDDSALYLCASSLLGPQETQYFGPGTRLLVL.

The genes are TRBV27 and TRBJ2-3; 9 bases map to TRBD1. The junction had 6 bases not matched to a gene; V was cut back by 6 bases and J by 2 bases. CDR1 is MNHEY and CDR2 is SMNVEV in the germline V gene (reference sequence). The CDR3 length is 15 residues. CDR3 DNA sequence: TGTGCCAGCAGCCGGACAGGGGCTACCACAGATACGCAGTATTTT. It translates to CASSRTGATTDTQYF.

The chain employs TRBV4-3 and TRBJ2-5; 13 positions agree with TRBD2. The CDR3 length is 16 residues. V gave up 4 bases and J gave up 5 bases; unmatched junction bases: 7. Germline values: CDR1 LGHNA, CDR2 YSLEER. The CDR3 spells CASSLGLAGVSETQYF. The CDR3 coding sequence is TGCGCCAGCAGCCTTGGACTAGCGGGAGTTTCTGAGACCCAGTACTTC.

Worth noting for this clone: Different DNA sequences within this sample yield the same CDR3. The CDR3 nucleotides read TGCGCCAGCAGCCTCGAGGGCTCTGGAAACACCATATATTTT. This encodes CASSLEGSGNTIYF. The genes are TRBV5-1 and TRBJ1-3, with no clear D. The CDR3 sequence is 14 residues long. The germline V gene has CDR1 SGHRS and CDR2 YFSETQ. The germline V and J ends were trimmed by 4 bases and 0 bases, with 8 bases remaining between them.